The 21 T cell receptor beta chains presented below share a single source sample, sequenced in a study of T cell repertoires in cytomegalovirus infection. TCRdb used MiXCR to reprocess the reads, holding one entry per CDR3 protein. The repertoire holds hundreds of thousands of distinct CDR3 sequences, with less than 25% as singletons. The sample was CD8+ T cells from PBMCs. Receptor source: a human donor in good health (CMV status not recorded). Some clones in this sample may be carry-over from other donors' samples.

This clonotype showed up just a few times. This rearrangement joins TRBV6-5 to TRBJ2-3; D perhaps matches TRBD1 (5 bases). Between the trimmed V and J ends, which lost 1 base and 2 bases, there was a span of 10 bases. Germline lookup yields CDR1 MNHEY and CDR2 SVGAGI. The CDR3 length is 15 residues. In DNA, the CDR3 is TGTGCCAGCAGTTACTTCAGGGATACCACAGATACGCAGTATTTT. Its protein is CASSYFRDTTDTQYF.

Comment on this clonotype: A read error may account for a junction end that differs from germline. The chain has TRBV6-2 or TRBV6-3 and TRBJ2-1, with D unresolved. CDR3 length equals 13 residues. Germline V lookup: CDR1 MNHEY, CDR2 SVGEGT. The CDR3 DNA follows: TGTGTCAGCAGTTCCGGCATCTACAATGAGCAGTTCTTC. It specifies CVSSSGIYNEQFF.

The chain combines TRBV29-1 with TRBJ2-7, with no clear D. V gave up 1 base and J gave up 0 bases, with 10 bases separating them. The CDR3 is made up of 14 amino acids. Germline loops: CDR1 SQVTM, CDR2 ANQGSEA. CDR3 DNA: TGCAGCGTTGAAGTCCGTGGGTCCTCCTACGAGCAGTACTTC. Amino acids: CSVEVRGSSYEQYF.

There are many counts of this clonotype. The genes are TRBV6-4 and TRBJ1-1; 7 bases match TRBD1. V dropped 6 bases and J dropped 0; count of bases not matched to a gene: 1. CDR1 and CDR2 from the germline V gene are MRHNA and SNTAGT. The CDR3 has 13 residues. In nucleotides, the CDR3 is TGTGCCAGCAGAAGGGGGCTGAACACTGAAGCTTTCTTT. This codes for CASRRGLNTEAFF.

This clonotype has a handful of counts. The chain carries TRBV6-2 or TRBV6-3 and TRBJ1-1; D call uncertain. The germline V gene has CDR1 MNHEY and CDR2 SVGEGT. This CDR3 region has 12 residues. Trimming stripped 7 bases from V and 3 bases from J, with 9 bases between. The CDR3 DNA is TGTGCCAGCAATCAACTGGACACTGAAGCTTTCTTT. This encodes CASNQLDTEAFF.

This clonotype was seen ten or more times. The chain carries TRBV14 and TRBJ2-1, with 7 bases identical to TRBD2. Germline values: CDR1 SGHDN, CDR2 FVKESK. The V gene end was trimmed by 4 bases and the J gene end by 0 bases; junction bases not matched to a gene: 9. This CDR3 is built from 17 residues. The CDR3 bases are TGTGCCAGCAGCCCAAGGTGGCGGGAGAGCTCCTACAATGAGCAGTTCTTC. Translation gives CASSPRWRESSYNEQFF.

This clonotype was recorded at least ten times. The V call is TRBV7-6, the J call TRBJ2-3; D uncertain. The CDR3 has 14 residues. V was cut by 6 bases and J by 4 bases, with 14 bases left in between. Germline CDR1 SGHVS, CDR2 FNYEAQ. The CDR3 DNA reads TGTGCCAGCAGACCCTCACCCACGGCAGATACGCAGTATTTT. Residues: CASRPSPTADTQYF.

This clonotype was observed many times. V gene TRBV7-6 combines with J gene TRBJ2-1; D perhaps matches TRBD1 (6 bases). The CDR3 contains 13 residues. Looked up from germline, CDR1 is SGHVS and CDR2 is FNYEAQ. V was shortened by 10 bases and J by 7 bases, with 17 bases between the two germline ends. The CDR3 DNA reads TGTGCCACTACTCTCACAGGGCTAAATGAGCAGTTCTTC. This translates into CATTLTGLNEQFF.

This clonotype was recorded a few times. The chain links TRBV27 to TRBJ2-1, with 8 nucleotides matching TRBD1. CDR3 length: 15 residues. V was pared by 0 bases and J by 5 bases, with 3 bases of the junction left unmatched. CDR1 and CDR2 from the germline V gene are MNHEY and SMNVEV (reference sequence). The DNA of the CDR3 is TGTGCCAGCAGTTTATCGTACAGGGGGGACAATGAGCAGTTCTTC. Protein: CASSLSYRGDNEQFF.

Only a few counts were recorded for this clonotype. The genes are TRBV4-1 and TRBJ2-2; D may be TRBD1 or TRBD2 (5 bases each). Deletions cut 4 bases from V and 0 bases from J, with 18 bases between. The CDR3 sequence is 18 residues long. CDR1 is MGHRA, CDR2 YSYEKL, per germline. The CDR3 region has the DNA TGCGCCAGCAGCCCAAGAGGGGCAGCCCCCTCGAACACCGGGGAGCTGTTTTTT. Residues: CASSPRGAAPSNTGELFF.

This clonotype was observed at least ten times. This chain joins TRBV4-2 and TRBJ1-1; TRBD1 aligns across 7 bases. Germline loops: CDR1 LGHNA, CDR2 YNFKEQ. J was trimmed by 8 bases and V by 3 bases; bases with no gene match: 15. CDR3 size: 16 residues. For the CDR3, the DNA is TGTGCCAGCAGCCAGGCGACAGGGTCGGGTTCGTCGGAAGCTTTCTTT. Translating it yields CASSQATGSGSSEAFF.

This clonotype was counted between two and nine times. This chain connects TRBV13 to TRBJ1-1; 9 nucleotides agree with TRBD1. J lost 1 base, V lost 3 bases, and 3 bases had no gene match. CDR3 length: 15 amino acids. Germline V lookup: CDR1 PRHDT, CDR2 FYEKMQ (reference sequence). The DNA for the CDR3 is TGTGCCAGCAGCTTCGGGACAGGGCCGAACACTGAAGCTTTCTTT. Residues: CASSFGTGPNTEAFF. Complete variable domain (other parts from reference TRBV13 and TRBJ1-1): AAGVIQSPRHLIKEKRETATLKCYPIPRHDTVYWYQQGPGQDPQFLISFYEKMQSDKGSIPDRFSAQQFSDYHSELNMSSLELGDSALYFCASSFGTGPNTEAFFGQGTRLTVV.

This clonotype was seen only once. This chain connects TRBV29-1 to TRBJ1-2; D uncertain. V was shortened by 6 bases and J by 6 bases, with 11 bases between the two germline ends. Germline lookup yields CDR1 SQVTM and CDR2 ANQGSEA. This CDR3 has 11 amino acids. CDR3 amino acids: CSVDPRNGYTF. The CDR3 DNA is TGCAGCGTAGACCCGCGGAATGGCTACACCTTC.

About this clonotype itself: The germline gene is not matched at one end of the junction; a read error may be the cause. The chain combines TRBV5-4 with TRBJ1-5; weak D call: TRBD1 (6 bases). Germline V gene lookup returns CDR1 SGHNT and CDR2 YYREEE (reference sequence). The CDR3 spans 13 residues. DNA of the CDR3: TGTGCCAACAGCTTCGGACAGAATCAGCCCCAGCATTTT. Translating it yields CANSFGQNQPQHF.

This chain links TRBV7-3 with TRBJ2-7; tentative D call: TRBD2 (5 bases). The CDR3 runs to 14 residues. Germline V gene lookup returns CDR1 SGHTA and CDR2 FQGTGA. V was trimmed by 2 bases and J by 2 bases, leaving 10 bases between them. The CDR3 DNA is TGTGCCAGCAGCTTAGGAGCGGCTACCTACGAGCAGTACGTC. The encoded protein is CASSLGAATYEQYV.

The rearrangement joins TRBV27 to TRBJ2-7; 7 bases agree with TRBD1. The ends lost 5 bases at V and 4 bases at J; junction bases unmatched: 14. The germline gives CDR1 MNHEY, CDR2 SMNVEV (reference sequence). The CDR3 has 16 amino acids. The CDR3 here is CASSGGQSGGFYEQYF. The CDR3 region has the DNA TGTGCCAGCAGTGGGGGACAGTCTGGAGGCTTTTACGAGCAGTACTTC.

This CDR3 reads CASSREGLGVYEQYF. The CDR3 bases are TGTGCCAGCAGCCGTGAGGGACTAGGAGTCTACGAGCAGTACTTC. The genes are TRBV7-2 and TRBJ2-7; 8 bases line up with TRBD2. This CDR3 has 15 residues. Unmatched junction bases numbered 9, after V lost 5 bases and J lost 3 bases. Germline V gene data show CDR1 as SGHTA and CDR2 as FQGNSA.

This clonotype was counted many times. The DNA of the CDR3 is TGTGCCAGCAGCTACCCGGGCCAAGAGACCCAGTACTTC. Translating gives CASSYPGQETQYF. This chain links TRBV7-6 with TRBJ2-5; D is uncertain. The CDR3 totals 13 residues. Germline CDR1 reads SGHVS; CDR2 reads FNYEAQ. Trimming removed 4 bases from V and 1 base from J, with 7 bases in between.

This chain connects TRBV9 to TRBJ2-3; TRBD2 matches at 11 bases. The CDR3 extends over 16 amino acids. V gave up 3 bases and J gave up 6 bases; unmatched junction bases: 9. CDR1 is SGDLS, CDR2 YYNGEE, per germline. CDR3 region: CASSGGTSGRLDTQYF. The CDR3, as DNA: TGTGCCAGCAGCGGCGGGACTAGCGGCCGATTGGATACGCAGTATTTT.

This clonotype was detected only once. Because it lacks the conserved phenylalanine or tryptophan at the end, this CDR3 is likely a read error. The V and J genes are TRBV7-9 and TRBJ1-5; D is possibly TRBD1 (6 bases). V dropped 2 bases and J dropped 0 bases, with 14 bases sitting between them. The germline V gene has CDR1 SEHNR and CDR2 FQNEAQ (reference sequence). This CDR3 comprises 17 residues. The CDR3, as DNA: TGTGCCAGCAGCTTATCCCCTTCAGGGGTTAGCAATCAGCCCCAGCATTCT. It codes for CASSLSPSGVSNQPQHS.

As regards this clonotype: The germline gene is not matched at one end of the junction; a read error may be the cause. CDR3 bases: TGTGCCAGCAGCCCTAGGGTGCGCACTGAAACTTTCTTT. As protein: CASSPRVRTETFF. The chain carries TRBV7-9 and TRBJ1-1; D is undetermined. Germline assignment: CDR1 SEHNR and CDR2 FQNEAQ (reference sequence). The CDR3 sequence is 13 residues long.